A selection of T cell receptor beta chains follows, all from one sample in a study of T cells after yellow fever vaccination. TCRdb re-derived calls from the 5' RACE reads in MiXCR, one entry per CDR3 protein. Of about 150,000 distinct CDR3 sequences in the sample, approximately 6.6% were seen once. The specimen was CD4+ T cells sorted from PBMCs, collected 10 days after the yellow fever booster vaccination. The receptors were sampled from a man aged 25-45 years who received the YFV17D yellow fever vaccine. CDR3s leave out the opening cysteine and the closing phenylalanine or tryptophan.

J gene: TRBJ2-1; V gene: TRBV4-3; CDR3 protein: ASSQEGQLGRNEQF
J gene: TRBJ1-5; V gene: TRBV20-1; CDR3 protein: SARGVGGDVSNQPQH
J gene: TRBJ2-1; V gene: TRBV7-9; CDR3 protein: ASSLGTGGGNEQF
J gene: TRBJ2-7; V gene: TRBV12-3/TRBV12-4; CDR3 protein: ASSRHGTLEQY
J gene: TRBJ2-7; V gene: TRBV20-1; CDR3 protein: SAIPAGTYEQY
J gene: TRBJ1-1; V gene: TRBV12-3/TRBV12-4; CDR3 protein: ASSPYTAANTEAF
J gene: TRBJ1-5; V gene: TRBV20-1; CDR3 protein: SAYEGGSNQPQH
J gene: TRBJ1-2; V gene: TRBV6-5; CDR3 protein: ASSYSGREVYGYT
J gene: TRBJ2-5; V gene: TRBV15; CDR3 protein: ATSRAREETQY
J gene: TRBJ2-1; V gene: TRBV19; CDR3 protein: ASRKRDRYNEQF
J gene: TRBJ1-5; V gene: TRBV5-4; CDR3 protein: ASSRQGRDQPQH
J gene: TRBJ2-1; V gene: TRBV11-2; CDR3 protein: ASSPGTSGSNEQF
J gene: TRBJ2-1; V gene: TRBV6-5; CDR3 protein: ASSYPTSGGLGEQF
J gene: TRBJ2-2; V gene: TRBV29-1; CDR3 protein: SVARVLNTGELF
J gene: TRBJ2-1; V gene: TRBV5-1; CDR3 protein: ASSRLAGATYNEQF
J gene: TRBJ2-2; V gene: TRBV7-7; CDR3 protein: ASSLGTLHGELF
J gene: TRBJ2-1; V gene: TRBV18; CDR3 protein: ASHLGQNNEQF
J gene: TRBJ2-7; V gene: TRBV20-1; CDR3 protein: SARLRGLLDEQY
J gene: TRBJ2-3; V gene: TRBV19; CDR3 protein: ASSIDGGTDTQY
J gene: TRBJ2-1; V gene: TRBV12-5; CDR3 protein: ASGLGSRDEQF
J gene: TRBJ2-2; V gene: TRBV30; CDR3 protein: ACTSTANTGELF
J gene: TRBJ2-1; V gene: TRBV5-1; CDR3 protein: ASSFQTKAGQF
J gene: TRBJ2-7; V gene: TRBV7-2; CDR3 protein: ASSLQLRGPSLYEQY
J gene: TRBJ2-1; V gene: TRBV7-6; CDR3 protein: ASSQLYRDRKEQF
J gene: TRBJ1-6; V gene: TRBV7-2; CDR3 protein: ASSLSPGDKGSPLH
J gene: TRBJ2-1; V gene: TRBV5-1; CDR3 protein: ASSTPLAGGPNEQF
J gene: TRBJ2-1; V gene: TRBV20-1; CDR3 protein: SATAGGRGGEQF
J gene: TRBJ2-4; V gene: TRBV15; CDR3 protein: ATSRRDRGTLAKNIQY
J gene: TRBJ2-7; V gene: TRBV2; CDR3 protein: ASSSREASLSYEQY
J gene: TRBJ2-3; V gene: TRBV7-3; CDR3 protein: ASSSGGLGSDTQY
J gene: TRBJ2-1; V gene: TRBV5-1; CDR3 protein: ASSGEGGGTYNEQF
J gene: TRBJ2-1; V gene: TRBV7-3; CDR3 protein: ASSSLGGRSYNEQF
J gene: TRBJ2-7; V gene: TRBV6-1; CDR3 protein: ASSAGQAAYEQY
J gene: TRBJ2-7; V gene: TRBV5-5; CDR3 protein: ASSSRDAYEQY
J gene: TRBJ2-5; V gene: TRBV5-1; CDR3 protein: ASSHRHRDQETQY
J gene: TRBJ1-2; V gene: TRBV9; CDR3 protein: ASSVEAGGYGYT
J gene: TRBJ2-2; V gene: TRBV12-3/TRBV12-4; CDR3 protein: ASRPGTGRTGELF
J gene: TRBJ2-5; V gene: TRBV29-1; CDR3 protein: SVAGQGVETQY
J gene: TRBJ2-3; V gene: TRBV7-2; CDR3 protein: ASSPTGQGSTDTQY
J gene: TRBJ2-7; V gene: TRBV5-1; CDR3 protein: ASSLSSGSYEQY
J gene: TRBJ2-4; V gene: TRBV14; CDR3 protein: ASSQRLANIQY
J gene: TRBJ2-7; V gene: TRBV4-3; CDR3 protein: ASSQARPSGIDEQY
J gene: TRBJ2-3; V gene: TRBV5-5; CDR3 protein: ASSSLGNTDTQY
J gene: TRBJ2-1; V gene: TRBV20-1; CDR3 protein: SARDPLGLAGSNEQF
J gene: TRBJ2-5; V gene: TRBV7-9; CDR3 protein: ASSFWTGVLETQY
J gene: TRBJ2-5; V gene: TRBV29-1; CDR3 protein: SVLAGEETQY
J gene: TRBJ2-5; V gene: TRBV5-1; CDR3 protein: ASSSGTGYQYQETQY
J gene: TRBJ2-2; V gene: TRBV29-1; CDR3 protein: SVLATGELF
J gene: TRBJ2-4; V gene: TRBV29-1; CDR3 protein: SVGDGLAKNIQY
J gene: TRBJ2-2; V gene: TRBV6-5; CDR3 protein: ASGHRENTGELF
J gene: TRBJ2-7; V gene: TRBV7-9; CDR3 protein: ASSPTGDYEQY
J gene: TRBJ2-5; V gene: TRBV5-1; CDR3 protein: ASSAGTSGYQETQY
J gene: TRBJ2-2; V gene: TRBV10-3; CDR3 protein: AIKAILPPDGELF
J gene: TRBJ2-5; V gene: TRBV7-6; CDR3 protein: ASSLRYTNSAKWTQY
J gene: TRBJ1-4; V gene: TRBV15; CDR3 protein: ATSRPGPPAEKLF